A selection of T cell receptor beta chains follows, all from one sample in a study of shared clonotypes between healthy human individuals. Repertoires were generated with immunoSEQ multiplex PCR, while TCRdb's copy carries only in-frame clones and drops some. This repertoire shows around 2.3 million clones, 95% found once; its top ten account for 0.13%. What was sequenced was naive CD4+ T cells sorted from blood. The receptors stem from a man aged 18 to 30 in good health. The CDR3 runs from the conserved cysteine through the conserved F or W. The D gene is left open where the match is weak. A row's size may be missing; if present it is once, few, many or a size class.

D: TRBD2; J: TRBJ2-3; size: .; V: TRBV2; DNA: TGTGCCAGCAGCGAACCGGGACTAGCATTCATAGATACGCAGTATTTT; CDR3: CASSEPGLAFIDTQYF
D: .; J: TRBJ2-3; size: .; V: TRBV11-3; DNA: TGTGCCAGCAGCCCCTCCCGGTTTGGCAGGGACCACACAGATACGCAGTATTTT; CDR3: CASSPSRFGRDHTDTQYF
D: .; J: TRBJ1-1; size: .; V: TRBV28; DNA: TGTGCCAGCAGTTCCACCCGGACTGAAGCTTTCTTT; CDR3: CASSSTRTEAFF
D: .; J: TRBJ1-4; size: .; V: TRBV5-4; DNA: TGTGCCACTAGCGGGAGCCTTAATGAAAAACTGTTTTTT; CDR3: CATSGSLNEKLFF
D: .; J: TRBJ2-3; size: .; V: TRBV5-1; DNA: TGCGCCAGCAGGTGGGGCGCACGCACAGATACGCAGTATTTT; CDR3: CASRWGARTDTQYF
D: .; J: TRBJ2-7; size: .; V: TRBV28; DNA: TGTGCCAGCAGTTGGGGGTCATACGAGCAGTACTTC; CDR3: CASSWGSYEQYF
D: .; J: TRBJ1-3; size: .; V: TRBV5-4; DNA: TGTGCCAGCAGCTTCCTGGAGGGAAACACCATATATTTT; CDR3: CASSFLEGNTIYF
D: .; J: TRBJ2-1; size: once; V: TRBV27; DNA: TGTGCCAGCAGTTTGTGGGGGGTCAACAATGAGCAGTTCTTC; CDR3: CASSLWGVNNEQFF
D: TRBD2; J: TRBJ2-1; size: .; V: TRBV30; DNA: TGTGCCTGGAGAGAGCTAGCGGGAGGTAATAGAAGTGGGAGTGAGCAGTTCTTC; CDR3: CAWRELAGGNRSGSEQFF
D: TRBD1; J: TRBJ2-7; size: .; V: TRBV7-8; DNA: TGTGCCAGCAGCTCACATCCAGGGGGCTCCTACGAGCAGTACTTC; CDR3: CASSSHPGGSYEQYF
D: TRBD1; J: TRBJ2-3; size: .; V: TRBV15; DNA: TGTGCCACCAGCAGTGTCCGGGACAGGTTCACAGATACGCAGTATTTT; CDR3: CATSSVRDRFTDTQYF
D: TRBD1; J: TRBJ2-7; size: .; V: TRBV2; DNA: TGTGCCAGCAGTGTCACCGGGACAGGGGGTTTGGAGCAGTACTTC; CDR3: CASSVTGTGGLEQYF
D: .; J: TRBJ2-7; size: .; V: TRBV30; DNA: TGTGCCTGGAAAGGGGGGCCCAAGGACGTGTTTTACGAGCAGTACTTC; CDR3: CAWKGGPKDVFYEQYF
D: .; J: TRBJ1-3; size: .; V: TRBV5-6; DNA: TGTGCCAGCAGCTTATCTTTTGGAAACACCATATATTTT; CDR3: CASSLSFGNTIYF
D: .; J: TRBJ1-1; size: .; V: TRBV10-3; DNA: TGTGCCATCCGGCGCACGGTGGACACTGAAGCTTTCTTT; CDR3: CAIRRTVDTEAFF
D: .; J: TRBJ2-1; size: .; V: TRBV5-8; DNA: TGTGCCAGCAGTCCTATGGGGTTTAGCTCCTACAATGAGCAGTTCTTC; CDR3: CASSPMGFSSYNEQFF
D: .; J: TRBJ2-7; size: .; V: TRBV5-1; DNA: TGCGCCAGCAGCGATGAGGGATACTACGAGCAGTACTTC; CDR3: CASSDEGYYEQYF
D: .; J: TRBJ1-2; size: .; V: TRBV28; DNA: TGTGCCAGCAGTCCCGACCCATCCTATGGGAGCTATGGCTACACCTTC; CDR3: CASSPDPSYGSYGYTF
D: TRBD1; J: TRBJ2-7; size: .; V: TRBV18; DNA: TGTGCCAGCTCACCGACGGACAGGGTCATACACGAGCAGTACTTC; CDR3: CASSPTDRVIHEQYF
D: TRBD2; J: TRBJ2-1; size: .; V: TRBV7-2; DNA: TGTGCCAGCAGCTTCCCGGGACTAGCGGGAGGTCCCTTACTGGGTGAGCAGTTCTTC; CDR3: CASSFPGLAGGPLLGEQFF
D: TRBD2; J: TRBJ2-1; size: .; V: TRBV5-1; DNA: TGCGCCAGCAGCTTGGGGGGACTAGCGGACAATGAGCAGTTCTTC; CDR3: CASSLGGLADNEQFF
D: .; J: TRBJ2-1; size: .; V: TRBV30; DNA: TGTGCCTGGAGTGTAAATAATGAGCAGTTCTTC; CDR3: CAWSVNNEQFF
D: TRBD1; J: TRBJ2-5; size: .; V: TRBV10-3; DNA: TGTGCCATCGCGCAGGGGGTCCAAGAGACCCAGTACTTC; CDR3: CAIAQGVQETQYF
D: .; J: TRBJ2-1; size: .; V: TRBV7-2; DNA: TGTGCCAGCAGCTTCTATACTAGCCCTTACAATGAGCAGTTCTTC; CDR3: CASSFYTSPYNEQFF
D: .; J: TRBJ2-5; size: .; V: TRBV7-2; DNA: TGTGCCAGCAGGCGGACGGTCCAAGAGACCCAGTACTTC; CDR3: CASRRTVQETQYF
D: .; J: TRBJ2-3; size: .; V: TRBV11-1; DNA: TGTGCCAGCAGCTACCGACGAACAGATACGCAGTATTTT; CDR3: CASSYRRTDTQYF
D: TRBD2; J: TRBJ2-2; size: .; V: TRBV5-1; DNA: TGCGCCAGCAGCCCCAGACTAGCGGGGGGCCTCGCGAACACCGGGGAGCTGTTTTTT; CDR3: CASSPRLAGGLANTGELFF
D: TRBD1; J: TRBJ2-7; size: few; V: TRBV6-5; DNA: TGTGCCAGCAGTCGACAGGGGGCCTCCTACGAGCAGTACTTC; CDR3: CASSRQGASYEQYF
D: TRBD1; J: TRBJ1-5; size: once; V: TRBV5-6; DNA: TGTGCCAGCAGCCCTCGACAGGGTTTGGGTCAGCCCCAGCATTTT; CDR3: CASSPRQGLGQPQHF
D: .; J: TRBJ1-1; size: few; V: TRBV5-1; DNA: TGCGCCAGCAGCTTGGACGGGTCGAACACTGAAGCTTTCTTT; CDR3: CASSLDGSNTEAFF
D: .; J: TRBJ1-1; size: .; V: TRBV5-1; DNA: TGCGCCAGCAGCTCCCCCACGGGCCCGGGTCGAAGGACTGAAGCTTTCTTT; CDR3: CASSSPTGPGRRTEAFF
D: .; J: TRBJ2-3; size: .; V: TRBV15; DNA: TGTGCCACCAGCAGAGATGGACAAAGCACAGATACGCAGTATTTT; CDR3: CATSRDGQSTDTQYF
D: .; J: TRBJ2-7; size: .; V: TRBV5-1; DNA: TGCGCCAGCAGCTTGGGTCCGGGATACGAGCAGTACTTC; CDR3: CASSLGPGYEQYF
D: .; J: TRBJ1-2; size: .; V: TRBV5-5; DNA: TGTGCCAGCAGCTTGGGAGGGGACTATGGCTACACCTTC; CDR3: CASSLGGDYGYTF
D: .; J: TRBJ1-1; size: .; V: TRBV30; DNA: TGTGCCTGGAGTGTACTTATGTTCGGATCCCCAAACACTGAAGCTTTCTTT; CDR3: CAWSVLMFGSPNTEAFF
D: .; J: TRBJ2-7; size: .; V: TRBV10-1; DNA: TGCGCCAGCAGTCCCCGGGACCGATCCCGCGAGCAGTACTTC; CDR3: CASSPRDRSREQYF
D: .; J: TRBJ1-1; size: .; V: TRBV2; DNA: TGTGCCAGCAGGACCGGGGCTACAGAGCGAGCTTTCTTT; CDR3: CASRTGATERAFF
D: TRBD2; J: TRBJ2-5; size: .; V: TRBV27; DNA: TGTGCCAGCAGCCCGACTAGCGGGATCCAAGAGACCCAGTACTTC; CDR3: CASSPTSGIQETQYF
D: .; J: TRBJ2-7; size: .; V: TRBV30; DNA: TGTGCCTGGAGTGCAGGGGCAAGCTACGAGCAGTACTTC; CDR3: CAWSAGASYEQYF
D: .; J: TRBJ2-5; size: .; V: TRBV25-1; DNA: TGTGCCAGCAGTGACAGGCTAAACCAAGAGACCCAGTACTTC; CDR3: CASSDRLNQETQYF
D: .; J: TRBJ2-6; size: .; V: TRBV7-9; DNA: TGTGCCAGCAGCTTAGCGCTCGGTTCTGGGGCCAACGTCCTGACTTTC; CDR3: CASSLALGSGANVLTF
D: .; J: TRBJ1-1; size: .; V: TRBV13; DNA: TGTGCCAGCAGCTTGGACAGCTCGAACACTGAAGCTTTCTTT; CDR3: CASSLDSSNTEAFF
D: .; J: TRBJ2-1; size: .; V: TRBV2; DNA: TGTGCCAGCAGTGTGGAGGGGCTCTACAATGAGCAGTTCTTC; CDR3: CASSVEGLYNEQFF
D: TRBD2; J: TRBJ2-5; size: .; V: TRBV30; DNA: TGTGCCTGGAGCGGGAGGGTCAGAGAGACCCAGTACTTC; CDR3: CAWSGRVRETQYF
D: TRBD1; J: TRBJ1-2; size: .; V: TRBV30; DNA: TGTGCCTGGGTTGTGGCTACGACAGGGGCCACTAACTATGGCTACACCTTC; CDR3: CAWVVATTGATNYGYTF
D: TRBD1; J: TRBJ1-2; size: .; V: TRBV4-1; DNA: TGCGCCAGCAGCCAAGTTCGATCGGCGGGACAGGGGTCAGCTAACTATGGCTACACCTTC; CDR3: CASSQVRSAGQGSANYGYTF
D: TRBD1; J: TRBJ2-1; size: .; V: TRBV19; DNA: TGTGCCAGTAGTAGCCGCCGACCGGGACAGGGGTGGAATGAGCAGTTCTTC; CDR3: CASSSRRPGQGWNEQFF
D: TRBD1; J: TRBJ1-6; size: .; V: TRBV5-1; DNA: TGCGCCAGCAGCTTTGGGGACAGCAATAATTCACCCCTCCACTTT; CDR3: CASSFGDSNNSPLHF
D: .; J: TRBJ2-3; size: .; V: TRBV5-1; DNA: TGCGCCAGCAGCTCGGGACACCTTACTAGCACAGATACGCAGTATTTT; CDR3: CASSSGHLTSTDTQYF
D: .; J: TRBJ1-4; size: .; V: TRBV4-2; DNA: TGTGCCAGCAGCCAAGACCCTAGCGGGGCAAATGAAAAACTGTTTTTT; CDR3: CASSQDPSGANEKLFF